This T cell receptor (beta chain) was obtained from a study of T cell clones after liver transplantation. Study in general: Liver transplant recipients had immunosuppression withdrawal attempted within 2 years. TCRbeta sequencing after a pre-transplant mixed lymphocyte reaction identified graft-donor-reactive clones, later tracked in post-transplant blood. Study-level findings and limits: Migration into the graft, not deletion, may explain lost graft donor-reactive T cells.

The CDR3 is 14 residues long. The germline gives CDR1 SGHAT, CDR2 FQNNGV. Trimming cost V 5 bases and J 9 bases, with 20 bases left between them. Using immunoSEQ multiplex PCR, the repertoire was profiled, and TCRdb retains in-frame clones only, with some absent. Counted here are around 51,000 clones, 70% to 90% occurring once; the ten biggest clones make up roughly an eighth. In regard to this clone: Its antigen remains unidentified.

Unstimulated PBMCs were sorted into CD3+CD4+ and CD3+CD8+ populations. The chain couples TRBV11-2 to TRBJ2-7; a possible D gene is TRBD1 (6 bases). The receptor comes from a human patient who received a liver transplant. Some T cells may be transferred from the graft donor. The source was CD8+ T cells from blood, collected 12 months after liver transplant. The CDR3: CASSQVGRGALQYF. The CDR3 coding sequence is TGTGCCAGCAGCCAGGTGGGCAGGGGCGCGTTGCAGTACTTC.